These 25 T cell receptor beta chains came from one sample sequenced in a study of shared clonotypes between healthy human individuals. CD8 cells classed as naive were CD45RO-negative and positively selected for CCR7, excluding terminally differentiated effector memory CD45RA+ cells. The method was immunoSEQ multiplex PCR; TCRdb's version includes in-frame clones alone and lacks a portion of them. The profile shows about 800,000 clones, 96% of them singletons. The specimen sequenced was naive CD8+ T cells sorted from blood. These receptors came from a man aged 30 to 39 in good health.

As to this clone: Other DNA variants within this sample encode the same CDR3. The J gene is TRBJ2-2, the V gene TRBV9; maybe TRBD1 (6 bases). Trimming took 0 bases from V and 5 from J, leaving 8 bases between them. The V gene's germline CDR1 is SGDLS and CDR2 YYNGEE. The CDR3 covers 14 residues. This CDR3 reads CASSVGQGTGELFF. DNA of the CDR3: TGTGCCAGCAGCGTAGGGCAGGGGACCGGGGAGCTGTTTTTT.

In its sample, this clone was seen once. The CDR3 region has the DNA TGTGCCAGCAGCTTACGATTGACTAGCGGAATGACTAGCTCCTACAATGAGCAGTTCTTC. Its protein product is CASSLRLTSGMTSSYNEQFF. V gene TRBV7-6 combines with J gene TRBJ2-1, with 9 positions matching TRBD2. The V and J ends lost 2 bases and 0 bases, in that order; junction bases with no gene match: 14. The CDR3 is made up of 20 amino acids. Germline V lookup: CDR1 SGHVS, CDR2 FNYEAQ.

The genes are TRBV5-1 and TRBJ2-5; possibly TRBD2 for D (5 bases). The CDR3 loop spans 13 amino acids. Germline lookup yields CDR1 SGHRS and CDR2 YFSETQ. Trimming shortened V by 1 base and J by 10 bases, and 14 bases separated the two germline ends. The CDR3 reads CASSLTPGSDQYF. The CDR3 bases are TGCGCCAGCAGCTTGACCCCGGGATCGGACCAGTACTTC.

The V and J genes are TRBV27 and TRBJ2-5; 9 positions agree with TRBD1. Germline values: CDR1 MNHEY, CDR2 SMNVEV (reference sequence). This CDR3 contains 13 residues. Trimming at V came to 6 bases and at J to 1 base, leaving 0 bases not matched to a gene. CDR3 bases: TGTGCCAGCAGGGACAGGGGCCAAGAGACCCAGTACTTC. Translated, it gives CASRDRGQETQYF.

This chain joins TRBV27 and TRBJ1-5; the match to TRBD1 covers 7 bases. The germline V gene encodes CDR1 MNHEY and CDR2 SMNVEV (reference sequence). The CDR3 extends over 14 amino acids. Trimming removed 5 bases from V and 3 bases from J; junction bases left unmatched: 4. In nucleotides, the CDR3 is TGTGCCAGCAGTCACAGGGGCCCCAATCAGCCCCAGCATTTT. Protein: CASSHRGPNQPQHF.

This chain links TRBV6-5 with TRBJ1-1, with D perhaps matching TRBD1 (6 bases). V lost 5 bases and J 2 bases, leaving 12 bases between the germline ends. This CDR3 is built from 14 residues. From germline, CDR1 is MNHEY and CDR2 SVGAGI. The CDR3 spells CASSPQGINTEAFF. The DNA of the CDR3 is TGTGCCAGCAGTCCCCAGGGGATAAACACTGAAGCTTTCTTT.

The chain employs TRBV7-9 and TRBJ1-1; possibly TRBD1 for D (6 bases). CDR3 length: 15 residues. V gave up 5 bases and J gave up 5 bases, with 18 bases separating them. In germline, CDR1 is SEHNR, CDR2 FQNEAQ (reference sequence). The CDR3 is CASSRLGGALTEAFF. The CDR3 region has the DNA TGTGCCAGCAGCAGATTAGGGGGGGCGCTTACTGAAGCTTTCTTT.

This clone occurred once. The genes are TRBV7-9 and TRBJ1-1, with unresolved D. Trimming shortened V by 2 bases and J by 6 bases, and 13 bases separated the two germline ends. Germline lookup yields CDR1 SEHNR and CDR2 FQNEAQ (reference sequence). CDR3 length equals 14 residues. The CDR3 region is CASSLIVGNPEAFF. Here the CDR3 DNA reads TGTGCCAGCAGCTTAATTGTGGGAAATCCTGAAGCTTTCTTT.

The chain has TRBV9 and TRBJ2-5; TRBD2 aligns across 14 bases. The germline CDR1 and CDR2 sequences are SGDLS and YYNGEE. CDR3 length: 17 residues. V shed 4 bases and J 1 base; nucleotides not matched to a gene: 6. Here the CDR3 reads CASSPRGLAGGQETQYF. CDR3 bases: TGTGCCAGCAGCCCGAGAGGACTAGCGGGAGGCCAAGAGACCCAGTACTTC.

V and J are TRBV9 and TRBJ1-5; D gene ambiguous. Germline V gene lookup returns CDR1 SGDLS and CDR2 YYNGEE. With 4 bases removed from V and 0 bases from J, the gap between germline ends came to 11 bases. The CDR3 is 15 residues long. The CDR3 is CASSPHDGSNQPQHF. Here the CDR3 DNA reads TGTGCCAGCAGCCCCCATGACGGTAGCAATCAGCCCCAGCATTTT.

This rearrangement joins TRBV27 to TRBJ2-7, with 8 bases aligning to TRBD2. CDR1 is MNHEY and CDR2 is SMNVEV in the germline V gene (reference sequence). After removal of 5 bases from V and 3 bases from J, the junction contained 9 bases not matched to a gene. CDR3 size: 15 residues. Here the CDR3 DNA reads TGTGCCAGCAGTCAGGGCGGGGGGTTTGGCTACGAGCAGTACTTC. Translated, it gives CASSQGGGFGYEQYF.

The rearrangement links TRBV27 to TRBJ2-3, with D maybe TRBD1 (5 bases). V lost 8 bases and J 0 bases, leaving 9 bases between the germline ends. Germline V lookup: CDR1 MNHEY, CDR2 SMNVEV (reference sequence). The CDR3 is 13 amino acids. Here the CDR3 DNA reads TGTGCCAGCGGGGCAGGGAGCACAGATACGCAGTATTTT. Its translation: CASGAGSTDTQYF.

The rearrangement joins TRBV28 to TRBJ2-6; unclear D gene. In germline, CDR1 is MDHEN, CDR2 SYDVKM. This CDR3 contains 16 residues. Trimming removed 7 bases at V and 2 bases at J, with 15 bases between. CDR3 in DNA: TGTGCCAGCAAATACGGGTCTGTGACTGGGGCCAACGTCCTGACTTTC. This sequence encodes CASKYGSVTGANVLTF.

This sequence joins TRBV11-1 and TRBJ2-1; 9 bases are shared with TRBD1. Per germline, CDR1 SGHAT and CDR2 FQDESV (reference sequence). CDR3 length equals 14 residues. J lost 7 bases, V lost 3 bases, and 4 bases had no gene match. CDR3 nucleotides: TGTGCCAGCAGCTTCGGACAGGGGAGGAATGAGCAGTTCTTC. It yields the protein CASSFGQGRNEQFF.

The chain joins TRBV10-1 to TRBJ1-1; D may be TRBD1 (6 bases). V lost 3 bases and J lost 4, with 12 bases in between. The CDR3 sequence is 14 residues long. Per germline, CDR1 WNHNN and CDR2 SYGVQD (reference sequence). The CDR3 nucleotides read TGCGCCAGCAGTGAAGGGGGAGGCGGCACTGAAGCTTTCTTT. This encodes CASSEGGGGTEAFF.

V and J are TRBV5-4 and TRBJ2-1; 11 bases map to TRBD2. The CDR3 loop spans 19 amino acids. Trimming took 3 bases from V and 0 from J; bases not matched to a gene: 11. Germline loops: CDR1 SGHNT, CDR2 YYREEE (reference sequence). CDR3 sequence (DNA): TGTGCCAGCAGCTGGGGTCTAGCGGGAGGCCTAAGCTCCTACAATGAGCAGTTCTTC. Amino acids: CASSWGLAGGLSSYNEQFF.

The rearrangement joins TRBV10-3 to TRBJ2-7, with D perhaps matching TRBD1 or TRBD2 (5 bases each). This CDR3 comprises 13 residues. Germline CDR1 is ENHRY and CDR2 is SYGVKD. Trimming stripped 10 bases from V and 5 bases from J, with 18 bases between. Here the CDR3 reads CATGTEPVNEQYF. In nucleotides, the CDR3 is TGTGCCACCGGGACCGAGCCTGTCAACGAGCAGTACTTC.

V is TRBV9 and J is TRBJ2-7; TRBD1 is a possible D gene (5 bases). Per the germline V gene, CDR1 is SGDLS and CDR2 is YYNGEE. The CDR3 has 14 residues. Trimming pared 0 bases from V and 3 bases from J, leaving 10 bases between. CDR3 region: CASSVGIGDYEQYF. Written as DNA, the CDR3 is TGTGCCAGCAGCGTAGGTATAGGGGACTACGAGCAGTACTTC.

On this clone: One junction end does not reproduce the germline sequence, and a read error may be involved. The V and J genes are TRBV7-7 and TRBJ2-1, with 15 bases matching TRBD2. The length of the CDR3 is 15 residues. CDR1 SSHAT and CDR2 FNYEAQ come from the germline V gene (reference sequence). CDR3 nucleotide sequence: TGTGCTAGCAGCTTGGGACTAGCGGGAGGTTATGAGCAGTTCTTC. Protein sequence: CASSLGLAGGYEQFF.

The chain uses TRBV7-6 and TRBJ2-2; the match to TRBD1 covers 8 bases. The CDR3 has 16 residues. V trimming: 5 bases; J trimming: 3 bases; junction bases outside the gene matches: 8. Germline CDR1 and CDR2: SGHVS and FNYEAQ. CDR3 sequence: CASSLTLQGDTGELFF. The CDR3 nucleotides read TGTGCCAGCAGCCTTACCCTACAGGGGGACACCGGGGAGCTGTTTTTT.

The chain has TRBV15 and TRBJ2-3; 11 bases fit TRBD2. The CDR3 loop spans 16 amino acids. Germline assignment: CDR1 LNHNV and CDR2 YYDKDF (reference sequence). The trim removed 1 base at V and 2 bases at J, leaving 2 bases unmatched. The CDR3 loop is CATSRGTSGPTDTQYF. CDR3 coding DNA: TGTGCCACCAGCAGAGGGACTAGCGGGCCCACAGATACGCAGTATTTT.

The rearrangement joins TRBV9 to TRBJ2-7; D assignment may be TRBD1 or TRBD2 (5 bases each). Trimming shortened V by 3 bases and J by 0 bases, and 16 bases separated the two germline ends. Germline CDR1 is SGDLS and CDR2 is YYNGEE. CDR3 length: 16 residues. CDR3 sequence: CASSEAPGPASYEQYF. CDR3 DNA: TGTGCCAGCAGCGAAGCCCCGGGGCCGGCCTCCTACGAGCAGTACTTC.

This clone came up a few times. V is TRBV15 and J is TRBJ2-7; D gene uncertain. The CDR3 length is 15 residues. The germline gives CDR1 LNHNV, CDR2 YYDKDF (reference sequence). V lost 6 bases to trimming and J lost 3 bases, with 18 bases between them. CDR3 DNA: TGTGCCACCAGAGCCCCCGACACCCCCAGCTACGAGCAGTACTTC. This encodes CATRAPDTPSYEQYF.

The rearrangement joins TRBV5-1 to TRBJ2-7; TRBD1 is a possible D gene (5 bases). V was cut by 1 base and J by 4 bases, with 18 bases left in between. Germline V gene lookup returns CDR1 SGHRS and CDR2 YFSETQ. The CDR3 extends over 16 amino acids. DNA of the CDR3: TGCGCCAGCAGCTTGAAAGGCCAGGGCCATCTTTACGAGCAGTACTTC. Residues: CASSLKGQGHLYEQYF.

The chain recombines TRBV28 with TRBJ2-1; 7 bases fit TRBD2. J lost 2 bases, V lost 3 bases, and 4 bases had no gene match. The CDR3 is 15 amino acids. The germline CDR1 and CDR2 sequences are MDHEN and SYDVKM. The chain's CDR3 is CASSFGGSAYNEQFF. Written as DNA, the CDR3 is TGTGCCAGCAGTTTTGGCGGGAGCGCCTACAATGAGCAGTTCTTC.